The sequence of this T cell receptor (beta chain) was determined in a study of T cells in Graves' hyperthyroidism and ophthalmopathy. Regarding the study as a whole: Separating ophthalmopathy from stable hyperthyroidism was achieved by a 13 V-J model. Blood also carried most thyroid clonotypes expanded above 0.001.

This clonotype showed up many times. Its antigen is still unknown. Germline V CDR1 and CDR2: GTSNPN, SVGIG (reference sequence). The CDR3 extends over 15 amino acids. Trimming cost V 2 bases and J 0 bases, with 12 bases left between them. PBMCs were collected from an approximately 10 ml volume of fresh peripheral blood. The source material, RNA transcripts, was used to amplify TCR beta CDR3 regions. The TCR CDR3 was amplified in a first-round RT-PCR using the HTBI primer set. TCRdb re-called the multiplex PCR reads through MiXCR, storing one row per CDR3 protein. The sample has fewer than 550,000 distinct CDR3 sequences; approximately 14% are singletons.

The sequence came from a woman between 18 and 30 years old with Graves' hyperthyroidism. This chain joins TRBV30 and TRBJ2-3, with D possibly being TRBD2 (6 bases). The sequenced material came from blood. The CDR3 DNA reads TGTGCCTGGAGTCTATTTGCGGGGAGCACAGATACGCAGTATTTT. This gives the protein CAWSLFAGSTDTQYF.